This T cell receptor beta chain was obtained from a study of blood T cell repertoires in COVID-19. Profiled with immunoSEQ multiplex PCR; TCRdb holds only in-frame clones, not every one. There are tens of thousands of clones in the sample; approximately 85% occur only once, and over 20% lies in the top ten. CDR3 length equals 11 residues. The V end was cut by 6 bases, the J end by 6 bases, with 9 bases between. The germline V gene has CDR1 DFQATT and CDR2 SNEGSKA (reference sequence). The sequence was obtained from a woman of 80 years or more with COVID-19, enrolled during active disease. The sequencing sample was made of peripheral blood. The chain uses TRBV20-1 and TRBJ2-1; D not resolved. This chain's CDR3 is CSAHYINEQFF. The CDR3 DNA reads TGCAGTGCCCATTACATCAATGAGCAGTTCTTC.